The 6 T cell receptor beta chains listed next were all sequenced from one sample in a study of T cell responses to AZD1222 COVID-19 vaccine. Libraries were prepared by immunoSEQ multiplex PCR; TCRdb keeps only in-frame clonotypes and omits some of them. The sample shows over 90,000 clones, roughly nine tenths of them seen only once. This specimen was peripheral blood, taken on day 0 of AZD1222 vaccination. The receptor set was obtained from an adult in good health.

This clone occurred once. The gene calls are TRBV19 and TRBJ1-1, with 10 nucleotides matching TRBD1. J lost 1 base, V lost 4 bases, and 6 bases had no gene match. This CDR3 is built from 16 residues. The germline gives CDR1 LNHDA, CDR2 SQIVND (reference sequence). The DNA for the CDR3 is TGTGCCAGTAGTAGCGGGACAGGGGCGTGGAACACTGAAGCTTTCTTT. It specifies CASSSGTGAWNTEAFF.

This chain connects TRBV2 to TRBJ2-3; perhaps TRBD2 as D (6 bases). The CDR3 has 14 amino acids. Germline assignment: CDR1 SNHLY and CDR2 FYNNEI. V lost 8 bases to trimming and J lost 3 bases, with 15 bases between them. In DNA, the CDR3 is TGTGCCAGCGGGGGGAACTTACCTACAGATACGCAGTATTTT. Translating gives CASGGNLPTDTQYF.

The rearrangement uses TRBV19 and TRBJ1-5; 7 nucleotides match TRBD1. The CDR3 has 15 amino acids. V shed 6 bases, J shed 4 bases, and the junction held 9 bases outside the gene matches. The germline V gene encodes CDR1 LNHDA and CDR2 SQIVND (reference sequence). The CDR3 DNA is TGTGCCAGTAGAGCGACAGGGTCCGGGAATCAGCCCCAGCATTTT. Translated: CASRATGSGNQPQHF.

This clone has only one observation. The rearrangement uses TRBV2 and TRBJ1-6; D gene ambiguous. V was cut by 7 bases and J by 4 bases, with 14 bases left in between. Per the germline V gene, CDR1 is SNHLY and CDR2 is FYNNEI. The CDR3 length is 15 residues. In DNA, the CDR3 is TGTGCCAGCACGCCTGGAAGGTGGTATAATTCACCCCTCCACTTT. It yields the protein CASTPGRWYNSPLHF.

This clone was seen only a few times. This sequence joins TRBV10-3 and TRBJ1-5; perhaps TRBD1 as D (5 bases). CDR1 ENHRY and CDR2 SYGVKD come from the germline V gene. V lost 0 bases and J lost 5, with 11 bases in between. The CDR3 consists of 15 residues. The CDR3 is CAISESARGDQPQHF. CDR3 coding DNA: TGTGCCATCAGTGAGTCGGCCCGGGGGGATCAGCCCCAGCATTTT.

The V and J genes are TRBV2 and TRBJ1-1; D may be TRBD1 (5 bases). V was clipped by 9 bases and J by 4 bases, with 15 bases between them. Germline V gene sequence: CDR1 SNHLY, CDR2 FYNNEI. This CDR3 region has 13 residues. CDR3 in amino acids: CASGNARATEAFF. CDR3 nucleotide sequence: TGTGCCAGTGGAAACGCCAGGGCCACTGAAGCTTTCTTT.